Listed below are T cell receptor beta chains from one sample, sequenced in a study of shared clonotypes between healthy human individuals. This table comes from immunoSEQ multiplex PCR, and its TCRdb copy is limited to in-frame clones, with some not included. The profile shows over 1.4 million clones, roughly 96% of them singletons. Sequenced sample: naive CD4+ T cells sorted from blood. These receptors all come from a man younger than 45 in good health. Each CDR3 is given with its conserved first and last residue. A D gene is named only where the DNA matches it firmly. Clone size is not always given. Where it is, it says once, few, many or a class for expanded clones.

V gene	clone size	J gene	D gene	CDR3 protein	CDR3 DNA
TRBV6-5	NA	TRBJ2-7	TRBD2	CASSTTGGAYEQYF	TGTGCCAGCAGTACGACGGGGGGAGCCTACGAGCAGTACTTC
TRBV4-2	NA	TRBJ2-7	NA	CASSQEVRGDYEQYF	TGTGCCAGCAGCCAAGAGGTCCGAGGGGACTACGAGCAGTACTTC
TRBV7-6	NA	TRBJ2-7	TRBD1	CASSVTGTGVEQYF	TGTGCCAGCAGCGTGACCGGGACAGGGGTAGAGCAGTACTTC
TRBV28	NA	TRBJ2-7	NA	CASRLPRGHEQYF	TGTGCCAGCAGGCTCCCCCGGGGTCACGAGCAGTACTTC
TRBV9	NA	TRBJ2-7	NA	CASSVKAVGLHEQYF	TGTGCCAGCAGCGTAAAGGCAGTAGGCCTACACGAGCAGTACTTC
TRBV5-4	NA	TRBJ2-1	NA	CASSFNPAGNEQFF	TGTGCCAGCAGTTTTAACCCGGCGGGAAATGAGCAGTTCTTC
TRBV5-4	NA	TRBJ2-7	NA	CASSPAPAASYEQYF	TGTGCCAGCAGCCCCGCCCCGGCAGCCTCCTACGAGCAGTACTTC
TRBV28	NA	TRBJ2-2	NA	CASSLGFLFGELFF	TGTGCCAGCAGTTTAGGTTTCCTTTTCGGGGAGCTGTTTTTT
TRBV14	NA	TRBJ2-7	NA	CASTIGPGSYYEQYF	TGTGCCAGCACGATCGGTCCGGGTTCCTACTACGAGCAGTACTTC
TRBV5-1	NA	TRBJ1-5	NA	CASSLGSGGSNQPQHF	TGCGCCAGCAGCTTGGGCAGCGGGGGTTCGAATCAGCCCCAGCATTTT
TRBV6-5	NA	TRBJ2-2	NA	CASRETGELFF	TGTGCCAGCAGAGAAACCGGGGAGCTGTTTTTT
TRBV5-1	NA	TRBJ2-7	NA	CASSLTQVSYEQYF	TGCGCCAGCAGCTTGACACAGGTCTCCTACGAGCAGTACTTC
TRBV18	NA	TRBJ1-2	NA	CASAGDIAYGYTF	TGTGCCAGCGCCGGGGACATCGCCTATGGCTACACCTTC
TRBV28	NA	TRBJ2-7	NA	CASSLAIPGNEQYF	TGTGCCAGCAGTTTGGCGATCCCCGGAAACGAGCAGTACTTC
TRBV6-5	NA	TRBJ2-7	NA	CASSYSGSGTYEQYF	TGTGCCAGCAGTTACTCGGGTAGCGGAACCTACGAGCAGTACTTC
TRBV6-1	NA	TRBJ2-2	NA	CASSVGLANGGELFF	TGTGCCAGCAGTGTCGGACTGGCTAACGGCGGGGAGCTGTTTTTT
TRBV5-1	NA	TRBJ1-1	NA	CASSLVSGEEGNTEAFF	TGCGCCAGCAGCTTGGTATCCGGGGAGGAGGGGAACACTGAAGCTTTCTTT
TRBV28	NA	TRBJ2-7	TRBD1	CASSLLGQGFNYEQYF	TGTGCCAGCAGTTTATTAGGACAGGGTTTCAACTACGAGCAGTACTTC
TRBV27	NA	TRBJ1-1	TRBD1	CASSKWTGALNTEAFF	TGTGCCAGCAGTAAATGGACAGGGGCCTTGAACACTGAAGCTTTCTTT
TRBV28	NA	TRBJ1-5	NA	CASSLSAGRDGQPQHF	TGTGCCAGCAGTTTATCGGCAGGGAGGGATGGTCAGCCCCAGCATTTT
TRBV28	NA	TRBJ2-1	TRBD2	CASRDTSGAYNEQFF	TGTGCCAGCAGAGATACTAGCGGAGCCTACAATGAGCAGTTCTTC
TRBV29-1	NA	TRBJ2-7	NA	CSVGTETYEQYF	TGCAGCGTTGGTACGGAGACCTACGAGCAGTACTTC
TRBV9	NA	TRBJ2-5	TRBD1	CASSAWTGREETQYF	TGTGCCAGCAGCGCGTGGACAGGGCGAGAAGAGACCCAGTACTTC
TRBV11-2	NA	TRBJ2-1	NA	CASSPWGGAVFNEQFF	TGTGCCAGCAGCCCTTGGGGCGGGGCCGTATTCAATGAGCAGTTCTTC
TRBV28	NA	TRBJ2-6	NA	CASSFPAGDISGANVLTF	TGTGCCAGCAGTTTTCCGGCAGGTGATATCTCTGGGGCCAACGTCCTGACTTTC
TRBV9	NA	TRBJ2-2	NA	CASSVEVRVADTAGELFF	TGTGCCAGCAGCGTAGAGGTCAGGGTAGCAGATACTGCCGGGGAGCTGTTTTTT
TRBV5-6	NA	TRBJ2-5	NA	CASSLELTPGFGETQYF	TGTGCCAGCAGCTTGGAACTCACTCCGGGATTCGGGGAGACCCAGTACTTC
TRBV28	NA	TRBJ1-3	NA	CASSAGNSGNTIYF	TGTGCCAGCAGCGCAGGGAACTCTGGAAACACCATATATTTT
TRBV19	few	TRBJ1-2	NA	CASAGTLYYGYTF	TGTGCCAGTGCTGGGACACTCTACTATGGCTACACCTTC